Detailed here is one TCR beta chain. The sample originates from a study of control samples from healthy donors and cancer patients. Sequenced by immunoSEQ multiplex PCR; TCRdb stores in-frame clones only, minus some. The table records roughly 80,000 clones, around nine tenths of them present only once. The CDR3 contains 11 residues. V gave up 4 bases and J gave up 7 bases, with 4 bases separating them. The V gene's germline CDR1 is LGHDT and CDR2 YNNKEL (reference sequence). The chain couples TRBV3-1 (or the pseudogene TRBV3-2) to TRBJ2-2; D uncertain. This sequence originates from a woman in her 50s in good health. Sequencing was performed on blood. CDR3 sequence reads: CASSLSGELFF. CDR3 nucleotide sequence: TGTGCCAGCAGCCTAAGCGGGGAGCTGTTTTTT.